The rows below give T cell receptor beta chains drawn from one sample of a study of T cells in localized non-small cell lung cancer. Only in-frame clones appear in the TCRdb table, and some are missing; sequencing was by immunoSEQ multiplex PCR. The table lists approximately 83,000 clones, around 90% of them singletons. The source material was PBMCs, sampled before any cancer treatment. These receptors were collected from a woman aged 40 to 75 with stage II squamous cell lung carcinoma. The CDR3 runs from the conserved cysteine through the conserved F or W. A D gene is named only where the DNA matches it firmly. Size is omitted from some rows. Given values are once, few, many or a class for expanded clones.

D: .
size: .
V: TRBV11-2
J: TRBJ1-2
CDR3: CASSPRERRVGVGYTF
DNA: TGTGCCAGCAGCCCGCGGGAAAGGCGGGTTGGAGTGGGCTACACCTTC

D: .
size: .
V: TRBV19
J: TRBJ1-5
CDR3: CASNPTGQVNQPQHF
DNA: TGTGCCAGTAACCCAACGGGGCAGGTAAATCAGCCCCAGCATTTT

D: .
size: .
V: TRBV6-5
J: TRBJ1-1
CDR3: CASSYDPTEAFF
DNA: TGTGCCAGCAGTTACGACCCCACTGAAGCTTTCTTT

D: TRBD1
size: .
V: TRBV15
J: TRBJ1-5
CDR3: CATSSPRDLRGDQPQHF
DNA: TGTGCCACCAGCAGTCCCCGGGACCTCAGGGGGGATCAGCCCCAGCATTTT

D: .
size: .
V: TRBV5-4
J: TRBJ1-1
CDR3: CASSFRALNTEAFF
DNA: TGTGCCAGCAGCTTCCGGGCGTTGAACACTGAAGCTTTCTTT

D: .
size: .
V: TRBV2
J: TRBJ2-1
CDR3: CASLAESYNEQFF
DNA: TGTGCCAGTCTAGCTGAATCCTACAATGAGCAGTTCTTC

D: .
size: .
V: TRBV11-3
J: TRBJ1-1
CDR3: CASSFSQGTEAFF
DNA: TGTGCCAGCAGCTTTAGCCAGGGGACTGAAGCTTTCTTT

D: .
size: .
V: TRBV7-2
J: TRBJ2-3
CDR3: CASSSRFTDTQYF
DNA: TGTGCCAGCAGCTCCCGGTTCACAGATACGCAGTATTTT

D: .
size: .
V: TRBV4-1
J: TRBJ2-1
CDR3: CASSKRVNEQFF
DNA: TGCGCCAGCAGCAAGAGGGTCAATGAGCAGTTCTTC

D: TRBD1
size: .
V: TRBV28
J: TRBJ2-7
CDR3: CASSLWGTGGYEQYF
DNA: TGTGCCAGCAGTTTATGGGGGACAGGGGGCTACGAGCAGTACTTC

D: .
size: .
V: TRBV12-5
J: TRBJ2-5
CDR3: CASGLPGGETQYF
DNA: TGTGCTAGTGGTTTACCAGGCGGGGAGACCCAGTACTTC

D: .
size: .
V: TRBV7-8
J: TRBJ1-3
CDR3: CASSLVPTGNTIYF
DNA: TGTGCCAGCAGCTTAGTCCCCACTGGAAACACCATATATTTT

D: .
size: .
V: TRBV6-5
J: TRBJ1-6
CDR3: CASRTSAGFNSPLHF
DNA: TGTGCCAGCAGGACATCAGCAGGGTTTAATTCACCCCTCCACTTT

D: .
size: .
V: TRBV9
J: TRBJ2-2
CDR3: CASSTRDGTGELFF
DNA: TGTGCCAGCAGCACCCGGGACGGAACCGGGGAGCTGTTTTTT

D: .
size: .
V: TRBV4-1
J: TRBJ1-1
CDR3: CASSQIRGNTEAFF
DNA: TGCGCCAGCAGCCAAATTCGAGGGAACACTGAAGCTTTCTTT

D: .
size: .
V: TRBV12-2
J: TRBJ1-2
CDR3: CASRLAEGGFNYGYTF
DNA: TGTGCAAGTCGCTTAGCGGAAGGGGGGTTTAACTATGGCTACACCTTC

D: .
size: .
V: TRBV28
J: TRBJ1-1
CDR3: CASSFGVRNTEAFF
DNA: TGTGCCAGCAGTTTTGGTGTGCGGAACACTGAAGCTTTCTTT

D: TRBD2
size: .
V: TRBV7-8
J: TRBJ2-1
CDR3: CASSLYSGVYNEQFF
DNA: TGTGCCAGCAGCCTTTATAGCGGGGTCTACAATGAGCAGTTCTTC

D: TRBD1
size: .
V: TRBV6-5
J: TRBJ1-2
CDR3: CASSQSAGTGWGYTF
DNA: TGTGCCAGCAGCCAATCCGCCGGGACAGGGTGGGGCTACACCTTC

D: .
size: .
V: TRBV10-3
J: TRBJ2-2
CDR3: CAISEHGELFF
DNA: TGTGCCATCAGTGAGCACGGGGAGCTGTTTTTT

D: TRBD1
size: .
V: TRBV6-5
J: TRBJ1-4
CDR3: CASSSRDRANEKLFF
DNA: TGTGCCAGCAGTAGCCGGGACAGAGCTAATGAAAAACTGTTTTTT

D: .
size: .
V: TRBV28
J: TRBJ1-2
CDR3: CASSLPQGNYGYTF
DNA: TGTGCCAGCAGTTTACCCCAGGGGAACTATGGCTACACCTTC

D: TRBD1
size: .
V: TRBV4-1
J: TRBJ1-1
CDR3: CASSQETGAAYPNTEAFF
DNA: TGCGCCAGCAGCCAAGAGACAGGGGCCGCTTACCCGAACACTGAAGCTTTCTTT

D: .
size: .
V: TRBV2
J: TRBJ2-2
CDR3: CASSENVATGELFF
DNA: TGTGCCAGCAGTGAAAATGTGGCCACCGGGGAGCTGTTTTTT

D: TRBD2
size: .
V: TRBV19
J: TRBJ2-5
CDR3: CASSIPATSGGRETQYF
DNA: TGTGCCAGTAGTATCCCGGCGACTAGCGGAGGGAGGGAGACCCAGTACTTC

D: TRBD1
size: .
V: TRBV2
J: TRBJ2-2
CDR3: CASSPDRGVSTGELFF
DNA: TGTGCCAGCAGCCCGGACAGGGGAGTGTCGACCGGGGAGCTGTTTTTT

D: .
size: .
V: TRBV12-5
J: TRBJ1-3
CDR3: CASGLPAIVGNTIYF
DNA: TGTGCTAGTGGTTTACCAGCCATCGTCGGAAACACCATATATTTT

D: .
size: .
V: TRBV11-2
J: TRBJ1-1
CDR3: CASSSRAAGEAFF
DNA: TGTGCCAGCAGCTCTCGGGCGGCTGGGGAAGCTTTCTTT

D: TRBD2
size: .
V: TRBV5-1
J: TRBJ2-1
CDR3: CASSLGLAGGRDEQFF
DNA: TGCGCCAGCAGCTTGGGACTAGCGGGGGGCAGGGATGAGCAGTTCTTC

D: TRBD1
size: .
V: TRBV28
J: TRBJ1-2
CDR3: CASSLGDRPFYGYTF
DNA: TGTGCCAGCAGTTTGGGGGACAGGCCTTTCTATGGCTACACCTTC

D: .
size: once
V: TRBV19
J: TRBJ1-2
CDR3: CASSPEGVYGYTF
DNA: TGTGCCAGTAGTCCGGAGGGAGTCTATGGCTACACCTTC

D: TRBD1
size: .
V: TRBV11-2
J: TRBJ1-1
CDR3: CASSNNRGTEAFF
DNA: TGTGCCAGCAGCAACAACAGGGGTACTGAAGCTTTCTTT